This T cell receptor beta chain emerged from a study of cytomegalovirus exposure and HLA in healthy donors. Study-level findings and limits: For most TCR beta V segments, an earlier analysis put the productive rate at about 87% or about 30% of the time. Investigators reported 164 TCR beta chains as tied to cytomegalovirus. Later analysis found that TCR beta chains associated with HLA were more clonally expanded than other, equally common chains. Cytomegalovirus status, reportedly, was diagnosed with high specificity and sensitivity by the classifier.

With 60 Vbeta and 13 Jbeta primers, the PCR was carried out. Some clones are missing from TCRdb's copy, which holds only in-frame ones; the method was immunoSEQ multiplex PCR. Seen here are 150,000 or so clones, almost 85% observed once, and the top ten hold 1.9%. To note about this clone: Antigen: not known.

Germline loops: CDR1 MGHRA, CDR2 YSYEKL. The ends were cut back, 1 base at V and 7 bases at J, with 11 bases in the middle. This CDR3 is 15 amino acids long. This chain connects TRBV4-1 to TRBJ1-6; D perhaps matches TRBD1 (5 bases). This sequence originates from a woman in her thirties or forties in good health and CMV-seronegative. Sequenced sample: PBMCs. The CDR3 region is CASSQGAGQNSPLHF. CDR3 DNA sequence: TGCGCCAGCAGCCAAGGGGCAGGGCAAAATTCACCCCTCCACTTT.